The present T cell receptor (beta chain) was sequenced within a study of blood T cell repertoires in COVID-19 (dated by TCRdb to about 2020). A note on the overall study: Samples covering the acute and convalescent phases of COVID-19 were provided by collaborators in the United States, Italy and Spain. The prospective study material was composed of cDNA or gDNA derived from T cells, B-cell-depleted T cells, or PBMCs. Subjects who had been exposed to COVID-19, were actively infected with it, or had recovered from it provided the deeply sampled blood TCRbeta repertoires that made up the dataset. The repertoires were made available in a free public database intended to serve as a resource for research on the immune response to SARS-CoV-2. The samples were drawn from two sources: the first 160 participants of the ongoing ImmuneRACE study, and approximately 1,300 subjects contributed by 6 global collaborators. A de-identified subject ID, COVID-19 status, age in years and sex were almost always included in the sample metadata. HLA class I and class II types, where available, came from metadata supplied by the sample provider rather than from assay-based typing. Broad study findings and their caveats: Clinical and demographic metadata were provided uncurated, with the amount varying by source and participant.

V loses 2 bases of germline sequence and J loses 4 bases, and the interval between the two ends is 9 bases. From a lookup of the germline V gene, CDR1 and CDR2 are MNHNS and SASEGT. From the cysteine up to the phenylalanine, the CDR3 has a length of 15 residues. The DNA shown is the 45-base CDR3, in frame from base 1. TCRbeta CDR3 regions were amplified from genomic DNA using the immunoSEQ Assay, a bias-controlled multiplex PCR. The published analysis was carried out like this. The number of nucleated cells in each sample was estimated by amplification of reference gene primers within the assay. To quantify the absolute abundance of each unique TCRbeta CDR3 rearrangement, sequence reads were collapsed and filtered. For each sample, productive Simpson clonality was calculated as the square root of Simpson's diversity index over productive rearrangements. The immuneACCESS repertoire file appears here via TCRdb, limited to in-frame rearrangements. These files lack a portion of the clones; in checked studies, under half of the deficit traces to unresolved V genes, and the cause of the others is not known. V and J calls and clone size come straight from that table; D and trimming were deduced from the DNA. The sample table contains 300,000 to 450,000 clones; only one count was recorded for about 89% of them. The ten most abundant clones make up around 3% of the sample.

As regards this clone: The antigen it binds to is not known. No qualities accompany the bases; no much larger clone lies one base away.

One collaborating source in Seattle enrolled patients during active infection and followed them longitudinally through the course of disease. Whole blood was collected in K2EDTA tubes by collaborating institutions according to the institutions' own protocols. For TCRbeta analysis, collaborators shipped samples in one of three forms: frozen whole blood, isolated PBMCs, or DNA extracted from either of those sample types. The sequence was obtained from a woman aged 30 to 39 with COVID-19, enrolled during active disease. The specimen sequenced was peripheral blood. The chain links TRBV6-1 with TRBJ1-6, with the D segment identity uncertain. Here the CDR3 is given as CASSESTEYNSPLHF. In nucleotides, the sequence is TGTGCCAGCAGTGAATCAACAGAGTATAATTCACCCCTCCACTTT.